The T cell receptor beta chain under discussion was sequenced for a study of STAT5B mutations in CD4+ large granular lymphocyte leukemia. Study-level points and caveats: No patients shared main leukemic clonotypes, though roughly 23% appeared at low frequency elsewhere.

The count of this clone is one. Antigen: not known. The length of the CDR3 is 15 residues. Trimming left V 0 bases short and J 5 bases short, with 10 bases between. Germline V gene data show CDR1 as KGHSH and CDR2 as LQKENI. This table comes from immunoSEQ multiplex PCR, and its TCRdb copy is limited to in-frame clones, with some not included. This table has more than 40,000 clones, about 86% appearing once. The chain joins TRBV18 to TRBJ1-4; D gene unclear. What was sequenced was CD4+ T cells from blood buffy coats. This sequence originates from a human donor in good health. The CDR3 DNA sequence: TGTGCCAGCTCACCACCCTCGACACAGAATGAAAAACTGTTTTTT. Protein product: CASSPPSTQNEKLFF.